The 26 T cell receptor beta chains below were found in one sample sequenced in a study of blood T cell repertoires in COVID-19. The assay was immunoSEQ multiplex PCR, and TCRdb's table has in-frame clones only and misses some. The sample includes about 51,000 clones, around nine tenths of them seen just once. Sequencing was carried out using peripheral blood. These receptors were obtained from a man aged 50-59 years with active COVID-19.

The chain couples TRBV12-3 or TRBV12-4 to TRBJ1-6; 8 bases align to TRBD1. The V segment lost 7 bases and the J segment 7 bases; nucleotides outside the gene matches: 3. The CDR3 contains 13 residues. The CDR3 reads CASTGTGNSPLHF. The CDR3 DNA sequence: TGTGCCAGCACCGGGACAGGAAATTCACCCCTCCACTTT.

There are a few counts of this clone. The J gene is TRBJ1-5, the V gene TRBV12-5; 7 nucleotides align to TRBD1. Germline V CDR1 and CDR2: LGHNT, FRNRAP. This CDR3 is built from 15 residues. V was clipped by 3 bases and J by 0 bases; unmatched bases: 2. The CDR3 coding sequence is TGTGCTAGTGGTTTCGGACAGGCTAGCAATCAGCCCCAGCATTTT. Translating gives CASGFGQASNQPQHF.

The chain links TRBV7-8 to TRBJ2-2; 10 bases are a match to TRBD1. Per the germline V gene, CDR1 is SGHVS and CDR2 is FQNEAQ. J was trimmed by 8 bases and V by 4 bases; bases with no gene match: 7. The CDR3 loop spans 15 amino acids. CDR3 DNA: TGTGCCAGCAGCTCAAGGACAGGGGGTATAGGGGAGCTGTTTTTT. Its protein is CASSSRTGGIGELFF.

This chain links TRBV13 with TRBJ2-7; D might be TRBD2 (6 bases). V was cut by 0 bases and J by 6 bases, with 18 bases left in between. The CDR3 extends over 16 amino acids. The V gene's germline CDR1 is PRHDT and CDR2 FYEKMQ (reference sequence). In DNA form, the CDR3 reads TGTGCCAGCAGCTTAGGTAGTTCTCGGGGACTTTCCGAGCAGTACTTC. As protein: CASSLGSSRGLSEQYF.

This CDR3 reads CASSLGGVAFGETQYF. The CDR3 bases are TGTGCCAGCAGCTTAGGCGGGGTAGCATTTGGGGAGACCCAGTACTTC. J is TRBJ2-5 and V is TRBV7-6; weak D call: TRBD2 (6 bases). V lost 1 base, J lost 5 bases, and 17 bases lay in between. CDR1 is SGHVS, CDR2 FNYEAQ, per germline. The CDR3 contains 16 residues.

V and J are TRBV29-1 and TRBJ2-2, with 7 bases identical to TRBD2. Germline V lookup: CDR1 SQVTM, CDR2 ANQGSEA. V lost 4 bases to trimming and J lost 4 bases; unmatched junction nucleotides: 0. This CDR3 region has 12 residues. CDR3 residues: CSVGGGTGELFF. Written as DNA, the CDR3 is TGCAGCGTTGGGGGGGGCACCGGGGAGCTGTTTTTT.

The V and J genes are TRBV1 and TRBJ2-5; the table assigns TRBD2, which was not confirmed against the DNA. TRBV1 is flagged as a pseudogene. The CDR3 consists of 18 residues. DNA for the CDR3: TGCACCAGCAGCCTCCGGACTAGCGGGAGTGTTTATGGAGAGACCCAGTACTTC. Translating gives CTSSLRTSGSVYGETQYF.

This sequence joins TRBV28 and TRBJ1-3; no clear D. The germline V and J ends were trimmed by 7 bases and 4 bases, with 11 bases remaining between them. The CDR3 spans 13 residues. CDR1 and CDR2 from the germline V gene are MDHEN and SYDVKM. CDR3 in DNA: TGTGCCAGCACCTCGACTCTGGGAAACACCATATATTTT. Translating gives CASTSTLGNTIYF.

This clone appeared a single time. V gene TRBV6-5 combines with J gene TRBJ2-1, with 7 positions matching TRBD2. The germline V gene has CDR1 MNHEY and CDR2 SVGAGI. This CDR3 region has 15 residues. V lost 2 bases to trimming and J lost 1 base; unmatched junction nucleotides: 2. CDR3 nucleotides: TGTGCCAGCAGTTACGGGAGGGCTTCCTACAATGAGCAGTTCTTC. As protein: CASSYGRASYNEQFF.

The chain employs TRBV5-1 and TRBJ1-6; 8 bases map to TRBD1. The germline V gene has CDR1 SGHRS and CDR2 YFSETQ. This CDR3 comprises 15 residues. Trimming took 4 bases from V and 6 from J; bases not matched to a gene: 6. The CDR3 DNA is TGCGCCAGCAGCCCAGAGGGACAGGCTAATTCACCCCTCCACTTT. Its translation is CASSPEGQANSPLHF.

The rearrangement joins TRBV20-1 to TRBJ1-4, with a weak D call TRBD1 (5 bases). The germline V and J ends were trimmed by 3 bases and 3 bases, with 8 bases remaining between them. From germline, CDR1 is DFQATT and CDR2 SNEGSKA (reference sequence). This CDR3 is built from 13 residues. DNA of the CDR3: TGCAGTGCTAGTCAGGGTCCTAATGAAAAACTGTTTTTT. Translation gives CSASQGPNEKLFF.

This clone appeared a few times. This sequence joins TRBV2 and TRBJ1-1; D is uncertain. The V end lost 8 bases, the J end lost 4 bases, and 8 bases lay between the germline ends. The CDR3 length is 11 residues. Germline assignment: CDR1 SNHLY and CDR2 FYNNEI. This CDR3 reads CASAPSTEAFF. The CDR3 nucleotides read TGTGCCAGCGCCCCTAGCACTGAAGCTTTCTTT. Full variable domain (missing parts from reference TRBV2 and TRBJ1-1): EPEVTQTPSHQVTQMGQEVILRCVPISNHLYFYWYRQILGQKVEFLVSFYNNEISEKSEIFDDQFSVERPDGSNFTLKIRSTKLEDSAMYFCASAPSTEAFFGQGTRLTVV.

The table lists this clone with many counts. This chain links TRBV13 with TRBJ2-5; TRBD2 matches 10 bases. This CDR3 has 17 amino acids. Germline-derived CDR1 and CDR2 are PRHDT and FYEKMQ (reference sequence). V was pared by 5 bases and J by 7 bases, with 16 bases of the junction left unmatched. The CDR3 DNA is TGTGCCAGCAGCCCCCGGACATGGGGGCCTAGCGGGGGGACCCAGTACTTC. This sequence encodes CASSPRTWGPSGGTQYF.

This chain links TRBV4-1 with TRBJ2-7, with D maybe TRBD2 (6 bases). V was trimmed by 4 bases and J by 2 bases, leaving 18 bases between them. CDR3 size: 16 residues. Per the germline V gene, CDR1 is MGHRA and CDR2 is YSYEKL. CDR3 coding DNA: TGCGCCAGCAGCCTTCGCAGCCCGGGAGCGGCCTACGAGCAGTACTTC. Translation gives CASSLRSPGAAYEQYF.

The chain recombines TRBV7-9 with TRBJ1-1, with D perhaps matching TRBD1 (5 bases). CDR3 length equals 14 residues. Trimming removed 0 bases at V and 7 bases at J, with 12 bases between. Germline V lookup: CDR1 SEHNR, CDR2 FQNEAQ (reference sequence). This CDR3 is CASSLAQAEIEAFF. CDR3 DNA sequence: TGTGCCAGCAGCTTAGCACAGGCCGAGATTGAAGCTTTCTTT. Together with reference TRBV7-9 and TRBJ1-1, the CDR3 gives the full variable domain: DTGVSQNPRHKITKRGQNVTFRCDPISEHNRLYWYRQTLGQGPEFLTYFQNEAQLEKSRLLSDRFSAERPKGSFSTLEIQRTEQGDSAMYLCASSLAQAEIEAFFGQGTRLTVV.

The chain employs TRBV6-2 or TRBV6-3 and TRBJ2-5; D possibly corresponds to TRBD2 (5 bases). Trimming removed 5 bases from V and 4 bases from J, with 17 bases in between. Germline values: CDR1 MNHEY, CDR2 SVGEGT. The CDR3 totals 15 residues. CDR3 residues: CASSKLVMRGETQYF. The CDR3 bases are TGTGCCAGCAGTAAACTAGTGATGCGCGGAGAGACCCAGTACTTC.

The chain recombines TRBV5-1 with TRBJ2-5; TRBD2 aligns across 7 bases. Germline V gives CDR1 SGHRS, CDR2 YFSETQ. The CDR3 spans 14 residues. Trimming removed 3 bases from V and 5 bases from J; junction bases left unmatched: 7. CDR3 sequence (DNA): TGCGCCAGCAGCTCACTAGCGATCGGGGAGACCCAGTACTTC. It translates to CASSSLAIGETQYF.

V usage is TRBV27 and J usage is TRBJ1-4; 8 bases line up with TRBD1. CDR1 MNHEY and CDR2 SMNVEV come from the germline V gene (reference sequence). Trimming took 11 bases from V and 4 from J; bases not matched to a gene: 9. This CDR3 has 14 amino acids. CDR3 residues: CASGQGAGNEKLFF. The CDR3 nucleotides read TGTGCCTCGGGGCAGGGGGCTGGTAATGAAAAACTGTTTTTT.

The rearrangement uses TRBV2 and TRBJ2-7, with no clear D. The CDR3 covers 11 residues. V lost 3 bases and J 9 bases, leaving 9 bases between the germline ends. Germline V lookup: CDR1 SNHLY, CDR2 FYNNEI. The CDR3 here is CASSEGSAQYF. The CDR3 coding sequence is TGTGCCAGCAGTGAGGGCTCGGCGCAGTACTTC. The complete variable domain, with remaining parts taken from reference TRBV2 and TRBJ2-7, reads EPEVTQTPSHQVTQMGQEVILRCVPISNHLYFYWYRQILGQKVEFLVSFYNNEISEKSEIFDDQFSVERPDGSNFTLKIRSTKLEDSAMYFCASSEGSAQYFGPGTRLTVT.

This clone was picked up a small number of times. The chain has TRBV3-1 (or the pseudogene TRBV3-2) and TRBJ1-2, with 7 bases fitting TRBD1. Germline CDR1 LGHDT, CDR2 YNNKEL (reference sequence). V lost 3 bases and J lost 5; bases outside the gene matches: 3. The CDR3 spans 13 residues. This chain's CDR3 is CASSQTTGYGYTF. The CDR3 DNA reads TGTGCCAGCAGCCAGACGACAGGGTATGGCTACACCTTC.

This clone was seen a single time. The genes are TRBV30 and TRBJ1-1; possible D gene TRBD1, 5 bases. Germline V lookup: CDR1 GTSNPN, CDR2 SVGIG (reference sequence). Trimming stripped 3 bases from V and 0 bases from J, with 8 bases between. The CDR3 spans 13 residues. Here the CDR3 reads CAWSDSLNTEAFF. For the CDR3, the DNA is TGTGCCTGGAGCGACAGTTTGAACACTGAAGCTTTCTTT. Combining the CDR3 with reference TRBV30 and TRBJ1-1 gives the whole variable domain SQTIHQWPATLVQPVGSPLSLECTVEGTSNPNLYWYRQAAGRGLQLLFYSVGIGQISSEVPQNLSASRPQDRQFILSSKKLLLSDSGFYLCAWSDSLNTEAFFGQGTRLTVV.

The V gene is TRBV20-1, the J gene TRBJ2-1; D is possibly TRBD2 (5 bases). Germline-derived CDR1 and CDR2 are DFQATT and SNEGSKA (reference sequence). There are 14 residues in the CDR3. V shed 3 bases and J shed 6 bases, with 15 bases lying between them. Here the CDR3 reads CSASYEGRPNEQFF. The CDR3 nucleotides are TGCAGTGCTAGTTACGAGGGCCGGCCCAATGAGCAGTTCTTC.

The CDR3 DNA reads TGTGCCAGCAGCCCGCGGGACTACTCCTACAATGAGCAGTTCTTC. Translation: CASSPRDYSYNEQFF. The V call is TRBV5-6, the J call TRBJ2-1; 7 bases map to TRBD2. CDR1 and CDR2 from the germline V gene are SGHDT and YYEEEE. Trimming cost V 4 bases and J 0 bases; bases outside gene matches: 4. The CDR3 covers 15 residues.

Points on this clone: The sample has other DNA sequences that encode this CDR3 too. The chain uses TRBV5-1 and TRBJ1-1, with TRBD1 identical over 8 bases. With V trimmed by 0 bases and J by 4 bases, 2 bases remained unmatched. Germline assignment: CDR1 SGHRS and CDR2 YFSETQ. The CDR3 contains 14 residues. The CDR3 DNA follows: TGCGCCAGCAGCTTGGGACAGGGGAGCACTGAAGCTTTCTTT. Residues: CASSLGQGSTEAFF. Full variable domain (rest looked up from reference TRBV5-1 and TRBJ1-1): KAGVTQTPRYLIKTRGQQVTLSCSPISGHRSVSWYQQTPGQGLQFLFEYFSETQRNKGNFPGRFSGRQFSNSRSEMNVSTLELGDSALYLCASSLGQGSTEAFFGQGTRLTVV.

The V gene is TRBV6-6, the J gene TRBJ2-7, with 9 nucleotides matching TRBD1. The germline V gene encodes CDR1 MNHNY and CDR2 SVGAGI (reference sequence). The length of the CDR3 is 15 residues. Trimming took 6 bases from V and 2 from J; bases not matched to a gene: 8. The CDR3 is CASRDRDRAPYEQYF. Written as DNA, the CDR3 is TGTGCCAGCAGAGACCGGGACAGGGCCCCCTACGAGCAGTACTTC.

The V and J genes are TRBV9 and TRBJ2-2; 9 nucleotides agree with TRBD1. The CDR3 runs to 16 residues. Germline values: CDR1 SGDLS, CDR2 YYNGEE. V trimming: 4 bases; J trimming: 1 base; junction bases outside the gene matches: 5. CDR3 loop: CASSTPGQGNTGELFF. CDR3 DNA: TGTGCCAGCAGCACTCCGGGACAGGGGAACACCGGGGAGCTGTTTTTT.